This entry features one T cell receptor (beta chain) sequence. There is no known antigen for this receptor. No base quality values were provided; no much bigger clone lies one nucleotide off. The method behind the library was the immunoSEQ multiplex PCR assay. A mixture of 60 forward primers for TCR Vbeta segments and 13 reverse primers for TCR Jbeta segments was used in the multiplex PCR. Amplification of the CDR3 region of rearranged TCR beta genes was performed with a multiplex PCR assay on genomic DNA. The amplified TCR beta libraries were sequenced on the Illumina HiSeq System as 87-base-pair reads. The authors processed their data as follows. Across the roughly 640 repertoires, a later analysis counted 60 million to 90 million unique TCR beta chains, 9.5 million to 12 million of which were shared by at least two donors. To remove PCR and sequencing errors, raw reads were error-corrected and collapsed into unique sequences using a nearest-neighbor algorithm that merged closely related sequences. CDR3 sequences were aligned to IMGT reference sequences to assign V, D and J gene segments. For a sequence to be retained, a match of at least six nucleotides was required to both a V gene segment and a J gene segment. Rearrangements were called productive when the CDR3 lacked stop codons and stayed in frame with V and J; all others were non-productive. Following IMGT convention, CDR3 was defined as the stretch from the second conserved V-encoded cysteine up to the conserved J-encoded phenylalanine. In an earlier analysis of approximately 500 of the donors, sequences lacking an unambiguous match to a single V gene segment were excluded. An earlier analysis of several hundred of the donors called V segments functional above 56.7% productive rearrangements and segregating when the between-donor standard deviation exceeded 5%. A statistical classification framework was developed to diagnose cytomegalovirus status using the catalog of TCR beta chain sequences. In a later analysis, V and J genes were assigned by comparing TCR nucleotide sequences against IMGT/GENE-DB human TR gene sequences. The TCRdist pipeline was used in a later analysis to assign CDR3 sequences and most-parsimonious VDJ recombination scenarios. In a later analysis, every TCR beta chain was defined by the combination of its CDR3 amino acid sequence and its V-gene family, and reads without a unique V-gene family were dropped. To address suspected cross-contamination and a sequencing artifact, a later analysis removed some 620 highly shared, low-generation-probability nucleotide sequences. In a later analysis, a clonal expansion index for each public chain was calculated from normalized within-repertoire ranks of inferred template counts. In a later analysis, generation probabilities were computed with a VDJ recombination model fitted to out-of-frame rearrangements, and the resulting probabilities were checked against IGoR. A later analysis scored TCR-TCR, TCR-HLA and TCR-CMV co-occurrence with hypergeometric tests, applying a repertoire-size bias correction to TCR pairs. False discovery rates were estimated in a later analysis by permuting HLA or CMV assignments 20 times. A later analysis grouped co-occurring TCRs with DBSCAN, adding TCRdist sequence similarity when clustering within HLA-allele-positive subsets. Co-occurrence clustering excluded repertoires with fewer than 30,000 or more than 120,000 public chains, plus five with anomalous nucleotide sharing. The table was pulled from immuneACCESS by TCRdb, which kept in-frame rearrangements only. Such tables lose some clones; where checked, under half of the loss comes from unresolved V genes, and the rest has no known cause. V and J calls and clone size are given by that table; D and trimming were obtained from the DNA. Across this sample there are 100,000 to 150,000 clones, with around 73% seen only once. The ten largest clones represent 11% of the sample.

The data derive from a study of cytomegalovirus exposure and HLA in healthy donors (dated by TCRdb to about 2017). Context from the whole study: In an earlier analysis of under 750 of the donors, 276 Gb of sequence data and 100 million or so unique TCR beta sequences from roughly 200 million T cells were reported. Rather than drawing on any new phenotypic data, the later analysis identified candidate immune exposures from TCR beta sequences and the way those sequences occurred across donors. The study combined high-throughput TCR immunosequencing, statistical association of individual TCRs with disease status, and machine learning to predict cytomegalovirus infection status. About five DR-DQ haplotypes were treated as single units for association and clustering because of strong linkage in the cohort. Among the roughly 410 genotyped donors, approximately 76% belonged to the genetic ancestry cluster associated with self-reported Caucasian donors. Alongside the repertoire data, information on donor age, sex, ethnicity and CMV serostatus was compiled. Genome-wide SNP genotypes for about 60% of the 666 donors were used in a later genetic analysis, which treated that subset as a discovery cohort. In a later analysis, previously published TCR beta repertoires from about 640 donors were re-analyzed and high-resolution HLA genotyping was added so that TCR occurrence patterns could be studied. Along with the 666-subject first cohort, a separate validation cohort of some 130 different subjects was used. Across under 500 genotyped donors of the cohort, an average of approximately 240,000 unique TCR beta nucleotide sequences per donor were sequenced, and roughly a sixth of those sequences were non-productive. HLA typing covered class I and class II loci at four-digit resolution. About 280 gigabases of sequencing data and around 80 million unique TCR sequences made up an early release that covered under 750 HLA-typed donors. Every discovery cohort repertoire had been produced on one sequencing platform. To decide whether each TCR beta V gene segment behaved as functional or pseudogenic, an earlier analysis of some 600 of the donors relied on high-throughput TCR beta sequencing. The study used immunosequencing to profile the T cell repertoires of several hundred subjects and linked those repertoires to cytomegalovirus serostatus. The aim of the study was to test whether cataloging public T cell receptors could identify signatures of past pathogen exposure. Typing coverage varied by locus: roughly 620-640 donors for A, B, C, DRB1 and DQB1; roughly 520 for DQA1; approximately 570 for DPA1; approximately 490 for DPB1. Overall study results and their limits: The 87-base-pair reads could not distinguish some IMGT-functional V segments, including TRBV6-2 and TRBV6-3, so those segments were excluded. A group of highly shared sequence variants was considered likely to be a technical artifact of the sequencing pipeline. Because HLA typing was unavailable for some donors at each locus, only the typed subset was used in association tests. The study gave a list of 150 to 200 TCR beta chains associated with cytomegalovirus. A later genetic analysis reported fewer N-insertions in productive TCRs among donors in an Asian-associated ancestry cluster than the roughly 620-donor mean. In a later analysis, HLA-associated TCR beta chains were found to be more clonally expanded and to have lower generation probabilities than equally common non-associated chains. According to a later analysis, most CMV-associated TCR beta chains appeared to be HLA-restricted, and the HLA associations seemed to be driven largely by CMV exposure. In vitro tests confirmed that a few of the cytomegalovirus-associated TCR beta chains recognize cytomegalovirus antigens. Most TCR sequences were seen in very few donors, while some public TCRs were found in many individuals. CMV serostatus was the only immune exposure information available for the cohort. In a later analysis, several top co-occurrence clusters were reported to appear linked to parvovirus B19, influenza, CMV and Epstein-Barr virus. Because counts were too low, approximately 15 rarely observed V segments, including chromosome 9 orphons, were excluded from the earlier analysis of several hundred of the donors. A later analysis found that TCR association rates varied across HLA loci, with DRB1 alleles showing the most associated TCRs and HLA-C alleles the fewest. Sequencing depth was assumed to be roughly uniform across donors in the presence/absence analyses, though that assumption may not hold. Correlated functional status among segregating V segments might reflect linkage disequilibrium, but an unknown experimental factor could not be ruled out. A further reported finding was that TCR beta sequences accurately predicted the HLA-A and HLA-B alleles for most subjects in the first cohort. Broadly in line with IMGT annotations, most TCR beta V segments showed up in productive rearrangements about 87% or about 30% of the time in an earlier analysis of some 590 of the donors. An association between a missense DCLRE1C variant and V-gene and J-gene trimming of TCR beta chains was found in a later genetic analysis and replicated in an independent cohort. A later analysis associated about 17,000 TCR beta sequences with specific HLA alleles at a false discovery rate of 0.05. When HLA alleles, especially DR and DQ, strongly co-occurred, attributing TCR associations to individual alleles was difficult. The authors suggested that the approach could potentially be generalized to other disease states and immunological phenotypes. The cohort was sequenced for TCR beta chains only, and without alpha or paired-chain data the features that could be detected were limited. In both the original and validation cohorts, the classifier was reported to diagnose cytomegalovirus status with high specificity and sensitivity.

The cohort consisted of 600 to 750 healthy bone marrow donors. Cohort members were all nominally healthy when sampled, although unrecorded immune exposures were likely present. The donor tested CMV seropositive and was one of the 289 seropositive cohort members. A peripheral blood sample was provided by each donor, and peripheral blood mononuclear cells were used for TCR beta sequencing. Genomic DNA extraction from the blood cell samples was performed with the Qiagen DNeasy Blood Extraction Kit. The germline V gene sets CDR1 to MDHEN and CDR2 to SYDVKM. V is reduced by 2 bases and J by 5 bases, leaving a spacing of 10 bases between them. There are 13 amino acids in the CDR3, from cysteine to phenylalanine inclusive. Left in the record is the CDR3 DNA by itself, 39 bases read in frame from the first base.

This clonotype was sampled from a man aged 25-45 years in good health and CMV-seropositive. The sequence links TRBV28 to TRBJ2-7; the D segment cannot be called with confidence. The sample was PBMCs. The CDR3 region has the sequence CASSLPPLDEQYF. The sequence in DNA is TGTGCCAGCAGTTTACCTCCTTTAGACGAGCAGTACTTC.